These T cell receptor beta chains were read from a single sample in a study of blood T cells in healthy people across ages. TCRdb re-called the 5' RACE reads through MiXCR, storing one row per CDR3 protein. The sample lists around 1,700,000 distinct CDR3 sequences, 28% occurring once. The material sequenced was blood. These receptor sequences come from a woman aged 25 to 45 in good health. The CDR3 runs from the conserved cysteine through the conserved F or W. D genes are given only for firm matches. Clone size, where shown, is once, few, many, or a class for clones that have expanded.

few TRBJ2-5 . TRBV5-5 TGTGCCAGCAGCTTGGGCGAACAAGAATTTAGTGAGCAGTACTTC CASSLGEQEFSEQYF
. TRBJ2-6 . TRBV6-1 TGTGCCAGCAACGAAGGGGGAGCTGGGGCCAACGTCCTGACTTTC CASNEGGAGANVLTF
few TRBJ2-7 TRBD2 TRBV12-3/TRBV12-4 TGTGCCAGCAGTTTAGCACGGGGGGGTTATGCCTACGAGCAGTACTTC CASSLARGGYAYEQYF
. TRBJ2-7 TRBD2 TRBV10-3 TGTGCCATTCGTAGCGGGACCTCCTACGAGCAGTACTTC CAIRSGTSYEQYF
. TRBJ2-1 TRBD2 TRBV19 TGTGCCAGTAGTATCGTCTCTCTAGCGGGAAGAACCTACAATGAGCAGTTCTTC CASSIVSLAGRTYNEQFF
. TRBJ2-1 . TRBV5-1 TGCGCCAGCAGCTGGGGAGACAGACACAATGAGCAGTTCTTC CASSWGDRHNEQFF
. TRBJ2-7 . TRBV28 TGTGCCAGCAGCCGGACCCGAATCATTCGGGGCGAGCAGTACTTC CASSRTRIIRGEQYF
few TRBJ2-5 . TRBV30 TGTGCCTGGAGAGGGAGCGCGTTCCAAGAGACCCAGTACTTC CAWRGSAFQETQYF
. TRBJ1-6 TRBD1 TRBV2 TGTGCCAGCAGAAAACAGGGGGCGATTACACCCCTCCACTTT CASRKQGAITPLHF
few TRBJ2-7 . TRBV7-9 TGTGCCAGCAGCACTCTTCGCTCCTACGAGCAGTACTTC CASSTLRSYEQYF
few TRBJ2-7 TRBD2 TRBV7-2 TGTGCCAGCAGCCCTCACCGGACTAGCGGGGGTTCACTACTACGCGAGCAGTACTTC CASSPHRTSGGSLLREQYF
. TRBJ1-2 . TRBV10-3 TGTGCCATCAGGGAGACAGGCTATGGCTACACCTTC CAIRETGYGYTF
. TRBJ2-5 TRBD2 TRBV20-1 TGCAGTGCTAGATTGCTCTCGGGACTAGGGGAAGAGACCCAGTACTTC CSARLLSGLGEETQYF
. TRBJ2-7 . TRBV27 TGTGTCAGCAGTTCCCAAGACAGAACCTACGAGCAGTACTTC CVSSSQDRTYEQYF
few TRBJ2-1 TRBD2 TRBV20-1 TGCAGTGCTAGAGATAGGGCGGGGGGGTCAGGTGAGCAGTTCTTC CSARDRAGGSGEQFF
. TRBJ2-3 . TRBV29-1 TGCAGCGTTGAAGGGAGAGCAGATACGCAGTATTTT CSVEGRADTQYF
few TRBJ2-3 TRBD2 TRBV7-9 TGTACCAGCAGCAAACTACTAGCGGAAGACACAGATACGCAGTATTTT CTSSKLLAEDTDTQYF
few TRBJ2-1 TRBD2 TRBV7-2 TGTGCCAGCAGCTTAGTTGGGACTAGCTCCTACAATGAGCAGTTCTTC CASSLVGTSSYNEQFF
. TRBJ1-4 . TRBV10-1 TGCGCCAGCAGTCCAGCGGGACAAACTAATGAAAAACTGTTTTTT CASSPAGQTNEKLFF
few TRBJ2-3 TRBD2 TRBV28 TGTGCCAGCAGTCCGACTAGCGGGGGGGCAGCAGATACGCAGTATTTT CASSPTSGGAADTQYF
few TRBJ1-5 TRBD1 TRBV5-1 TGCGCCAGGACGGCAGACAGGGGAAATCAGCCCCAGCATTTT CARTADRGNQPQHF
few TRBJ1-4 . TRBV5-1 TGCGCCAGCAGGTTACAGTCAACTAATGAAAAACTGTTTTTT CASRLQSTNEKLFF
. TRBJ1-6 . TRBV4-1 TGCGCCAGCAGCCAAGAGACGGGCGGTTCACCCCTCCACTTT CASSQETGGSPLHF
. TRBJ2-3 TRBD2 TRBV7-6 TGTACCAGCAGCCCTAGCGCGGGACTAGCTGTCGCAGATACGCAGTATTTT CTSSPSAGLAVADTQYF
. TRBJ1-5 . TRBV12-3/TRBV12-4 TGTGCCAGCAGTTTTATTGGAAATCAGCCCCAGCATTTT CASSFIGNQPQHF
. TRBJ1-2 TRBD1 TRBV28 TGTGCCAGCAGCACGGGACAGGCTAACTATGGCTACACCTTC CASSTGQANYGYTF
few TRBJ1-2 TRBD1 TRBV27 TGTGCCAGCAGTTCGGGGACAGGGAGAGTTCATGGCTACACCTTC CASSSGTGRVHGYTF
few TRBJ2-7 TRBD2 TRBV5-1 TGCGCCAGCGGCCATGCCGGGACTAGCAACCTTTGGGAGCAGTACTTC CASGHAGTSNLWEQYF
. TRBJ1-4 . TRBV4-2 TGTGCCAGCAGCGGGGATGGGGGGGGAAGCGGTGAAAAACTGTTTTTT CASSGDGGGSGEKLFF
. TRBJ2-5 TRBD2 TRBV12-3/TRBV12-4 TGTGCCAGCAGCCCGACTAGCGGGAGTGTGAAGACCCAGTACTTC CASSPTSGSVKTQYF
. TRBJ1-1 TRBD1 TRBV29-1 TGCAGCGTTGGACCGGGACAGGGATTGGAAGCTTTCTTT CSVGPGQGLEAFF
. TRBJ1-2 . TRBV11-2 TGTGCCAGCAGCGGCAAAGGGAGCTACACCTTC CASSGKGSYTF
once TRBJ2-4 . TRBV7-3 TGTGCCAGCAGCCTAACAAGGGGGGCTGGCAATGAGCAGTACTTC CASSLTRGAGNEQYF
few TRBJ1-1 . TRBV5-5 TGTGCCAGCAGCTTGGTACAGCCGACTGAAGCTTTCTTT CASSLVQPTEAFF
. TRBJ2-4 TRBD2 TRBV28 TGTGCCAGCAGTTTGGGCGGGGGTCCACTAGCCAAAAACATTCAGTACTTC CASSLGGGPLAKNIQYF
. TRBJ1-2 . TRBV9 TGTGCCAGCAGCGTAGAGGGCAGCCTTCCCTATGGCTACACCTTC CASSVEGSLPYGYTF
few TRBJ1-2 TRBD1 TRBV19 TGTGCCAGTAGTCATGCAGGGGGCGACTATGGCTACACCTTC CASSHAGGDYGYTF
. TRBJ1-5 . TRBV27 TGTGCCAGCACTCCCCCGGGTCAGCCCCAGCATTTT CASTPPGQPQHF
few TRBJ2-1 . TRBV29-1 TGCAGCGTTGAAGTCCCTGGTGCAGGTGAGCAGTTCTTC CSVEVPGAGEQFF
. TRBJ2-3 TRBD2 TRBV2 TGTGCCAGCAGCGGATCCGGGACTAGCAGAAGTACGCAGTATTTT CASSGSGTSRSTQYF
few TRBJ2-1 . TRBV7-2 TGTGCCAGCAGCCTAGTGTCAGGGCGGAACAATGAGCAGTTCTTC CASSLVSGRNNEQFF
. TRBJ1-2 . TRBV6-1 TGTGCCAGCAGTGAAAGCGGGGGGAGTTATGGCTACACCTTC CASSESGGSYGYTF
. TRBJ2-1 TRBD2 TRBV6-2/TRBV6-3 TGTGCCAGCAGTTCGACCCCCGGGACTAGCGGGGGGAGCTCCTACAATGAGCAGTTCTTC CASSSTPGTSGGSSYNEQFF